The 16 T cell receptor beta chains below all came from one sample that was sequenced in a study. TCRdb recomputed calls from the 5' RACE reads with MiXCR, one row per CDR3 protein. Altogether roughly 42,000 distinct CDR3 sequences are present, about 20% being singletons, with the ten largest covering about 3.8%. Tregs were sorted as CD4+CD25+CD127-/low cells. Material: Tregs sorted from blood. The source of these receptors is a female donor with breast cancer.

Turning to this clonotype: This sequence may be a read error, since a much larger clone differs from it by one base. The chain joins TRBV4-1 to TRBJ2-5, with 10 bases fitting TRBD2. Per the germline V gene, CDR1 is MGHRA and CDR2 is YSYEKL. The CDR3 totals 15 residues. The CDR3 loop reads CAGSHTSGTQETQYF. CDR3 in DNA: TGCGCCGGCAGCCACACTAGCGGGACTCAAGAGACCCAGTACTTC.

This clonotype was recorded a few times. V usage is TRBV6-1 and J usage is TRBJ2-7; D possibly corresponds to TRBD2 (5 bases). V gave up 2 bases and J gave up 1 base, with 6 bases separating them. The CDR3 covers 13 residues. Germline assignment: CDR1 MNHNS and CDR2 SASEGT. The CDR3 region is CASSEWTSYEQYF. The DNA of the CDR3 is TGTGCCAGCAGTGAATGGACTTCCTACGAGCAGTACTTC.

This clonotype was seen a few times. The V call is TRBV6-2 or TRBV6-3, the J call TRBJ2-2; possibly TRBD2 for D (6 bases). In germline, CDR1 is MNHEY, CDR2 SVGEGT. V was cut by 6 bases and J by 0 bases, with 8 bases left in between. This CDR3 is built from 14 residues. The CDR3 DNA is TGTGCCAGCAGACTAGCTCCGAACACCGGGGAGCTGTTTTTT. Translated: CASRLAPNTGELFF.

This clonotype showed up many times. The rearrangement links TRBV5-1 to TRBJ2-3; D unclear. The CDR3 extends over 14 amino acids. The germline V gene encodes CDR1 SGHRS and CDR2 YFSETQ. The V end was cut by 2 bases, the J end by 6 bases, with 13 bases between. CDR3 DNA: TGCGCCAGCAGCTTCGGTAGCAATAGGGATACGCAGTATTTT. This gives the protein CASSFGSNRDTQYF.

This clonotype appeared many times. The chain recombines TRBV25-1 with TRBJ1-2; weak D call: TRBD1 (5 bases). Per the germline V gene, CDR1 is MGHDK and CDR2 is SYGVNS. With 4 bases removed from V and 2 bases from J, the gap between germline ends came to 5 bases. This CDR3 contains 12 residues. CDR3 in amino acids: CASSGTNYGYTF. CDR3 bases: TGTGCCAGCAGTGGGACAAACTATGGCTACACCTTC.

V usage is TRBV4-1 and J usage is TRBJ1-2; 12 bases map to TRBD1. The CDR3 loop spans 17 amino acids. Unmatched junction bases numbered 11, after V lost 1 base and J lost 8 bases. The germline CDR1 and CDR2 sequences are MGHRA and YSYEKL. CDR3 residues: CASSQVGAGQGARGYTF. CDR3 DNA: TGCGCCAGCAGCCAAGTAGGGGCGGGACAGGGGGCGCGGGGCTACACCTTC.

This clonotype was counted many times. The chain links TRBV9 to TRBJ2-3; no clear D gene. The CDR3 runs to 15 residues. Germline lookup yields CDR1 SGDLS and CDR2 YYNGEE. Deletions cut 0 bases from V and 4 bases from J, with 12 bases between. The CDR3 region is CASSVGTGVADTQYF. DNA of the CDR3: TGTGCCAGCAGCGTAGGTACTGGCGTCGCAGATACGCAGTATTTT.

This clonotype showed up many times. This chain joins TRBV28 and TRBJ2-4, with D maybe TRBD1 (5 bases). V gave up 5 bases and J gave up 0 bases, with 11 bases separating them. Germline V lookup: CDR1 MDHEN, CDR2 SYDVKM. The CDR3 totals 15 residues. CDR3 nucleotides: TGTGCCAGCAGTCCCGACAGCCTAGCCAAAAACATTCAGTACTTC. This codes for CASSPDSLAKNIQYF. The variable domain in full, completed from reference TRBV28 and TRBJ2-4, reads DVKVTQSSRYLVKRTGEKVFLECVQDMDHENMFWYRQDPGLGLRLIYFSYDVKMKEKGDIPEGYSVSREKKERFSLILESASTNQTSMYLCASSPDSLAKNIQYFGAGTRLSVL.

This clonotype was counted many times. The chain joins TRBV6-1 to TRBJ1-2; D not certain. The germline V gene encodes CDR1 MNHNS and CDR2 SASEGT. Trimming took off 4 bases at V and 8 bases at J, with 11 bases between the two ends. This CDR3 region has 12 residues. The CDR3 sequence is CASSASPRGYTF. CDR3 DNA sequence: TGTGCCAGCAGTGCGTCTCCTAGGGGCTACACCTTC.

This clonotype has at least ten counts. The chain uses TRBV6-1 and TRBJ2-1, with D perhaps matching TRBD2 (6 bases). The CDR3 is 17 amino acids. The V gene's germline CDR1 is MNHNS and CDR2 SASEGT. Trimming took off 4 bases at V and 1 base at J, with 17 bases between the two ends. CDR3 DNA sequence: TGTGCCAGCAGTGCCCAGGGCCCGGGAGTGTCCTACAATGAGCAGTTCTTC. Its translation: CASSAQGPGVSYNEQFF.

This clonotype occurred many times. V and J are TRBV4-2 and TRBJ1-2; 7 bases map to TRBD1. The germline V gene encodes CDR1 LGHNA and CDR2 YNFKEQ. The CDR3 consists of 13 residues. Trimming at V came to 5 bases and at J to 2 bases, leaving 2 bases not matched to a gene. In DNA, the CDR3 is TGTGCCAGCAGCACGGGACAGAACTATGGCTACACCTTC. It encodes CASSTGQNYGYTF.

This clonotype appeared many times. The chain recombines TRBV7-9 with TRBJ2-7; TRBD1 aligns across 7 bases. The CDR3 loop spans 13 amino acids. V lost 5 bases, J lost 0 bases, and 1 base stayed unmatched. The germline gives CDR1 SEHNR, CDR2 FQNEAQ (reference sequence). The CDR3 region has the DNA TGTGCCAGCAGCAGGGACAGCTCCTACGAGCAGTACTTC. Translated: CASSRDSSYEQYF.

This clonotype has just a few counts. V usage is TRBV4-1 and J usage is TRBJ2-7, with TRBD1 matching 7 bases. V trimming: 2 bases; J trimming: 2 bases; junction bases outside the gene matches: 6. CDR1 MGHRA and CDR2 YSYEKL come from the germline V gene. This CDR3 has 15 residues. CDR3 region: CASSQQDRVAYEQYF. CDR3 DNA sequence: TGCGCCAGCAGCCAACAAGACAGGGTAGCCTACGAGCAGTACTTC.

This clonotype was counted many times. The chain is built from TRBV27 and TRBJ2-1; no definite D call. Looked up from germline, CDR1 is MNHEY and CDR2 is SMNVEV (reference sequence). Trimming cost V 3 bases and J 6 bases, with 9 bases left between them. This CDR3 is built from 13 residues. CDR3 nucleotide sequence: TGTGCCAGCAGTTTGGTTAGCCTCAATGAGCAGTTCTTC. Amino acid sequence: CASSLVSLNEQFF.

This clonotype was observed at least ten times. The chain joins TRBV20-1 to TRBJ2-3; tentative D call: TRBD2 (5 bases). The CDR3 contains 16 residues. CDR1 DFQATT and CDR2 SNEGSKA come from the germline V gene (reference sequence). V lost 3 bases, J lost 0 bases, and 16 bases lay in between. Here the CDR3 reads CSASPRAETSTDTQYF. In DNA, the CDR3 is TGCAGTGCTAGCCCGAGGGCGGAGACTAGCACAGATACGCAGTATTTT.

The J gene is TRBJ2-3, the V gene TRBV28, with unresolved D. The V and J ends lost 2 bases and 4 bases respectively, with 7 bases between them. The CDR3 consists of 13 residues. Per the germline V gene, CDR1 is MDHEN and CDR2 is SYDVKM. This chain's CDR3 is CASSLIGSDTQYF. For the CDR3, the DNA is TGTGCCAGCAGTTTAATCGGGTCAGATACGCAGTATTTT.